This TCR beta chain was documented in a study of beta chain features in type 1 diabetes. CD4+ cells of the naive, central memory, regulatory and stem cell-like memory types were sorted via CD45RO/CCR7/CD25/CD127/CD95/CD27. Without exception, sorted populations had purity beyond 95%. This clone has just a few counts. Antigen unknown. Expressed TCRB transcripts were sequenced, since all the RNA that had been isolated was reverse transcribed. Method: immunoSEQ multiplex PCR; TCRdb's copy keeps in-frame clones and lacks some. This sample yields a few hundred thousand clones, of which about 10% are seen a single time; roughly 0.6% belongs to the top ten. Regarding the study as a whole: TCRB CDR3s from Type 1 diabetes patients were moderately but significantly shorter in all four CD4+ subsets. Sequencing the cDNA could make cells with high TCR expression show up more than they should. A pattern of fewer insertions and more deletions at VDJ junctions was seen in type 1 diabetes patients.

CDR3 size: 16 residues. Germline lookup yields CDR1 SGHAT and CDR2 FQNNGV. V lost 0 bases and J lost 2; bases outside the gene matches: 4. This TCR was sampled from a man younger than 45 with type 1 diabetes. Material: central memory CD4+ T cells from blood. The V gene is TRBV11-2, the J gene TRBJ1-5, with TRBD1 identical over 7 bases. CDR3 in amino acids: CASSLDRGAGNQPQHF. In DNA, the CDR3 is TGTGCCAGCAGCTTAGACAGGGGGGCGGGCAATCAGCCCCAGCATTTT.